The 13 T cell receptor beta chains below were found in one sample sequenced in a study of control samples from healthy donors and cancer patients. TCRdb's table, derived via immunoSEQ multiplex PCR, lists solely in-frame clones and lacks some. This table holds just under 150,000 clones, about 90% found once. Input material: blood. These receptors all stem from a man aged 25 to 45 in good health.

This chain uses TRBV5-1 with TRBJ2-2, with D possibly matching TRBD1 (5 bases). Germline CDR1 is SGHRS and CDR2 is YFSETQ. CDR3 size: 11 residues. The V and J ends lost 5 bases and 6 bases respectively, with 5 bases between them. CDR3 region: CASRGPGELFF. The CDR3 bases are TGCGCCAGCAGGGGGCCCGGGGAGCTGTTTTTT.

In nucleotides, the CDR3 is TGCGCCAGCAGCTTGTCTCGCACTGGGGACTATGGCTACACCTTC. This codes for CASSLSRTGDYGYTF. The chain employs TRBV5-1 and TRBJ1-2; no clear D gene. The CDR3 totals 15 residues. V gave up 1 base and J gave up 3 bases, with 13 bases separating them. Looked up from germline, CDR1 is SGHRS and CDR2 is YFSETQ.

The rearrangement uses TRBV29-1 and TRBJ2-1; no reliable D call. CDR1 and CDR2 (germline): SQVTM, ANQGSEA. The CDR3 runs to 14 residues. Trimming shortened V by 2 bases and J by 4 bases, and 12 bases separated the two germline ends. CDR3: CSVELQNRYNEQFF. CDR3 in DNA: TGCAGCGTTGAACTACAAAATCGGTACAATGAGCAGTTCTTC.

This chain joins TRBV18 and TRBJ1-3, with no clear D. The CDR3 has 13 residues. Deletions cut 2 bases from V and 4 bases from J, with 6 bases between. Germline values: CDR1 KGHSH, CDR2 LQKENI. CDR3 protein: CASSPVRGNTIYF. Written as DNA, the CDR3 is TGTGCCAGCTCACCAGTGCGGGGAAACACCATATATTTT. The full variable domain, with the rest looked up from reference TRBV18 and TRBJ1-3, is NAGVMQNPRHLVRRRGQEARLRCSPMKGHSHVYWYRQLPEEGLKFMVYLQKENIIDESGMPKERFSAEFPKEGPSILRIQQVVRGDSAAYFCASSPVRGNTIYFGEGSWLTVV.

This chain joins TRBV18 and TRBJ1-1, with TRBD1 matching over 9 bases. The ends lost 4 bases at V and 8 bases at J; junction bases unmatched: 2. Germline loops: CDR1 KGHSH, CDR2 LQKENI. This CDR3 contains 12 residues. CDR3 sequence: CASSRDRVEAFF. In DNA form, the CDR3 reads TGTGCCAGCTCACGGGACAGGGTCGAAGCTTTCTTT.

The chain carries TRBV5-1 and TRBJ1-1; 7 nucleotides match TRBD1. V lost 4 bases to trimming and J lost 0 bases; unmatched junction nucleotides: 6. The CDR3 runs 15 residues. CDR1 and CDR2 (germline): SGHRS, YFSETQ. CDR3 loop: CASSAGTVLNTEAFF. The CDR3, as DNA: TGCGCCAGCAGCGCCGGGACAGTTTTGAACACTGAAGCTTTCTTT.

V and J are TRBV12-3 or TRBV12-4 and TRBJ2-7; D may be TRBD2 (6 bases). The CDR3 is made up of 13 amino acids. Trimming left V 6 bases short and J 3 bases short, with 12 bases between. As DNA, the CDR3 is TGTGCCAGCAGACGGGGGTCCCACTACGAGCAGTACTTC. Translation gives CASRRGSHYEQYF.

The chain uses TRBV18 and TRBJ2-3; D may be TRBD2 (6 bases). This CDR3 has 14 residues. Trimming cost V 6 bases and J 3 bases, with 13 bases left between them. Per germline, CDR1 KGHSH and CDR2 LQKENI. The CDR3 spells CASSRRTITDTQYF. CDR3 DNA: TGTGCCAGCTCGCGAAGGACTATAACAGATACGCAGTATTTT. Together with reference TRBV18 and TRBJ2-3, the CDR3 gives the full variable domain: NAGVMQNPRHLVRRRGQEARLRCSPMKGHSHVYWYRQLPEEGLKFMVYLQKENIIDESGMPKERFSAEFPKEGPSILRIQQVVRGDSAAYFCASSRRTITDTQYFGPGTRLTVL.

The chain couples TRBV5-4 to TRBJ2-3; maybe TRBD1 (6 bases). With 3 bases removed from V and 1 base from J, the gap between germline ends came to 6 bases. Germline V gene lookup returns CDR1 SGHNT and CDR2 YYREEE (reference sequence). The CDR3 sequence is 13 residues long. CDR3 residues: CASSWGRTDTQYF. The CDR3 region has the DNA TGTGCCAGCAGCTGGGGGCGCACAGATACGCAGTATTTT.

The V and J genes are TRBV30 and TRBJ1-5; a weak D match, TRBD1 (6 bases). V was pared by 1 base and J by 6 bases, with 7 bases between. The CDR3 contains 12 residues. Germline CDR1 GTSNPN, CDR2 SVGIG (reference sequence). CDR3 in DNA: TGTGCCTGGAGTGGGGGGGCTCAGCCCCAGCATTTT. Protein sequence: CAWSGGAQPQHF. Using reference TRBV30 and TRBJ1-5 for the parts outside the CDR3, the full variable domain is SQTIHQWPATLVQPVGSPLSLECTVEGTSNPNLYWYRQAAGRGLQLLFYSVGIGQISSEVPQNLSASRPQDRQFILSSKKLLLSDSGFYLCAWSGGAQPQHFGDGTRLSIL.

The chain couples TRBV27 to TRBJ2-3, with 9 bases aligning to TRBD1. The length of the CDR3 is 15 residues. The J segment lost 2 bases and the V segment lost 4 bases, leaving 4 bases of the junction unmatched. The germline CDR1 and CDR2 sequences are MNHEY and SMNVEV (reference sequence). CDR3 sequence reads: CASSSNRGLTDTQYF. Written as DNA, the CDR3 is TGTGCCAGCAGTTCCAACAGGGGGCTCACAGATACGCAGTATTTT.

The chain couples TRBV5-6 to TRBJ1-2, with D perhaps TRBD1 (5 bases). The germline gives CDR1 SGHDT, CDR2 YYEEEE. This CDR3 spans 13 amino acids. Deletions cut 0 bases from V and 8 bases from J, with 11 bases between. CDR3 DNA: TGTGCCAGCAGCTTGGGACAGCCCACAGGCTACACCTTC. It specifies CASSLGQPTGYTF.

Comments on this clone: This CDR3 is also generated by other DNA sequences in the sample. The rearrangement uses TRBV11-2 and TRBJ2-7; D unresolved. This CDR3 is built from 13 residues. CDR1 and CDR2 (germline): SGHAT, FQNNGV. The V and J ends lost 3 bases and 1 base respectively, with 7 bases between them. The CDR3 DNA reads as TGTGCCAGCAGCTTGGTCATTTCCTACGAGCAGTACTTC. This sequence encodes CASSLVISYEQYF.